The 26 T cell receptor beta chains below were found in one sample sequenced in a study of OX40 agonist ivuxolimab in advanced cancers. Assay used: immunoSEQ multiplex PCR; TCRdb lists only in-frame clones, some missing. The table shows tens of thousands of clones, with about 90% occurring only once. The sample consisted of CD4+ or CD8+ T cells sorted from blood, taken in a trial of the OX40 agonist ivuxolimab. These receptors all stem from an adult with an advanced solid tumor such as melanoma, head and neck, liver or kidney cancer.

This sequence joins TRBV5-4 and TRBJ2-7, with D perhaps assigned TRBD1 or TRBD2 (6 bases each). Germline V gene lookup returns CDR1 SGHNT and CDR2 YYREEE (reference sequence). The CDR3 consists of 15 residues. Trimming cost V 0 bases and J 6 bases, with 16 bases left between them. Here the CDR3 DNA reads TGTGCCAGCAGCTTGGGGGGGGCCGAGTTCGGCGAGCAGTACTTC. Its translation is CASSLGGAEFGEQYF.

The CDR3 loop reads CASSPGEWTKNIQYF. The CDR3 region has the DNA TGTGCCAGCAGCCCCGGGGAATGGACCAAAAACATTCAGTACTTC. The rearrangement links TRBV6-5 to TRBJ2-4; tentatively, D is TRBD2 (5 bases). CDR1 is MNHEY, CDR2 SVGAGI, per germline. Trimming took 6 bases from V and 2 from J, leaving 14 bases between them. The CDR3 is made up of 15 amino acids.

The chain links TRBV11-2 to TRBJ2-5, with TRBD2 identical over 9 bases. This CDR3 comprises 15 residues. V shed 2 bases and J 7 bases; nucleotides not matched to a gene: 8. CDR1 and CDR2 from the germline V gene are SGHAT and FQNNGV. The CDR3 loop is CASSLLAGLQWTQYF. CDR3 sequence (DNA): TGTGCCAGCAGCTTACTAGCGGGGCTTCAATGGACCCAGTACTTC. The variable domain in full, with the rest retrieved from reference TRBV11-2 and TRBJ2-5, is EAGVAQSPRYKIIEKRQSVAFWCNPISGHATLYWYQQILGQGPKLLIQFQNNGVVDDSQLPKDRFSAERLKGVDSTLKIQPAKLEDSAVYLCASSLLAGLQWTQYFGPGTRLLVL.

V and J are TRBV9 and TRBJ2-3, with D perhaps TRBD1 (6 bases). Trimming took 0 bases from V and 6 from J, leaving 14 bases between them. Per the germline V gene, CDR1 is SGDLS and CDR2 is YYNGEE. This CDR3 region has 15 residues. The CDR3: CASSVGRGTGDTQYF. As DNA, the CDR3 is TGTGCCAGCAGCGTAGGCAGGGGAACCGGGGATACGCAGTATTTT.

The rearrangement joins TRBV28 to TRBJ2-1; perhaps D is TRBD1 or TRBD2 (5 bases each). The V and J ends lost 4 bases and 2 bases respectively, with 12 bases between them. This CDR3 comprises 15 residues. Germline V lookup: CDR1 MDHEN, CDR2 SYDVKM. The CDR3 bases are TGTGCCAGCAGTTCCTCTTGGGGACCCTACAATGAGCAGTTCTTC. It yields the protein CASSSSWGPYNEQFF.

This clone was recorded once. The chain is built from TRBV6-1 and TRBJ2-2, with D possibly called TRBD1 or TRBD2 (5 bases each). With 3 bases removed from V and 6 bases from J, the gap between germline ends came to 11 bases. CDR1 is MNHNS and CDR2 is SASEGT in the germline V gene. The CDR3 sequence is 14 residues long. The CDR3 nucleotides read TGTGCCAGCAGTGATGGGGGTCTACCCGGGGAGCTGTTTTTT. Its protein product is CASSDGGLPGELFF.

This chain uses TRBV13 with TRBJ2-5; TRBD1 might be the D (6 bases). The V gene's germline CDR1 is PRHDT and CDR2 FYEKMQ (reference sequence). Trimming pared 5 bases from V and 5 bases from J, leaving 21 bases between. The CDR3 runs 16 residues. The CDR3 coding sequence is TGTGCCAGCAGCCCGGCCAGGGGCCCACCGGAGGAGACCCAGTACTTC. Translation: CASSPARGPPEETQYF.

CDR3 sequence (DNA): TGTGCCAGCAGTTTGGGGACAGGGGAGCCCTACGAGCAGTACTTC. Protein sequence: CASSLGTGEPYEQYF. V and J are TRBV27 and TRBJ2-5; TRBD1 matches at 10 bases. The J call may be faulty, since TRBJ2-7 better matches the DNA end. This CDR3 is 15 amino acids long. Germline CDR1 MNHEY, CDR2 SMNVEV (reference sequence).

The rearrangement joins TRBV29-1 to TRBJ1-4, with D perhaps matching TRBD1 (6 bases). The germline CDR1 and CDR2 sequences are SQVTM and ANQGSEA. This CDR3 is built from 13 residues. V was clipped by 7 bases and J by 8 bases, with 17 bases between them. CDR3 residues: CSGLTGWAEKLFF. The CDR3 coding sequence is TGCAGCGGATTGACAGGCTGGGCGGAAAAACTGTTTTTT.

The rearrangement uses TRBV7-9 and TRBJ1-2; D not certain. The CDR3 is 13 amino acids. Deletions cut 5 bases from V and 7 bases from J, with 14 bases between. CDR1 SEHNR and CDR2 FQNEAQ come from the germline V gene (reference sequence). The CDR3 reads CASSPALGGGYTF. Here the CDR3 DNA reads TGTGCCAGCAGCCCGGCTCTGGGCGGTGGCTACACCTTC. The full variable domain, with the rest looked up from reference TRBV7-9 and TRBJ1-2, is DTGVSQNPRHKITKRGQNVTFRCDPISEHNRLYWYRQTLGQGPEFLTYFQNEAQLEKSRLLSDRFSAERPKGSFSTLEIQRTEQGDSAMYLCASSPALGGGYTFGSGTRLTVV.

CDR3 sequence reads: CASSLGGLSMPEQFF. CDR3 bases: TGTGCCAGCAGCTTAGGAGGACTATCTATGCCCGAGCAGTTCTTC. V is TRBV7-6 and J is TRBJ2-1; possible D gene TRBD2, 6 bases. This CDR3 has 15 residues. V lost 1 base, J lost 10 bases, and 17 bases lay in between. Germline V gives CDR1 SGHVS, CDR2 FNYEAQ.

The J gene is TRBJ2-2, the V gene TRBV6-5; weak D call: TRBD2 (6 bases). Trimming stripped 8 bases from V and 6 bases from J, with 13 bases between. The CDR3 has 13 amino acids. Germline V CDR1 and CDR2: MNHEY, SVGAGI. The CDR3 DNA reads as TGTGCCAGCGGCCTCTGGGGGGCCGGGGAGCTGTTTTTT. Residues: CASGLWGAGELFF.

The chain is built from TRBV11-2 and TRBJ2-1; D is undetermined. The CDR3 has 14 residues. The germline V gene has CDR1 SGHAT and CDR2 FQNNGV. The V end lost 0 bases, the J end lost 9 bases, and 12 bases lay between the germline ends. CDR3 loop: CASSLDYLVGEQFF. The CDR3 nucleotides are TGTGCCAGCAGCTTAGATTATCTCGTGGGTGAGCAGTTCTTC.

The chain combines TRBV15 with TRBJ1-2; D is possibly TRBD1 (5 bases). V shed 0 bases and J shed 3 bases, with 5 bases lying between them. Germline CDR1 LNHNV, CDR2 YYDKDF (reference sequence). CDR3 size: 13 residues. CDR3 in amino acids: CATSRDRDYGYTF. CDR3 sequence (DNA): TGTGCCACCAGCAGAGACAGGGACTATGGCTACACCTTC.

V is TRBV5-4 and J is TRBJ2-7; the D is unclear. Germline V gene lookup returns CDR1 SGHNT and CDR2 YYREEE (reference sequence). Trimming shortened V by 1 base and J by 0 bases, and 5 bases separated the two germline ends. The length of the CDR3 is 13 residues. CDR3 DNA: TGTGCCAGCAGCTTGAGGGACTCCTACGAGCAGTACTTC. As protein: CASSLRDSYEQYF. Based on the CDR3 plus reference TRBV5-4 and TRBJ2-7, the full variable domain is ETGVTQSPTHLIKTRGQQVTLRCSSQSGHNTVSWYQQALGQGPQFIFQYYREEENGRGNFPPRFSGLQFPNYSSELNVNALELDDSALYLCASSLRDSYEQYFGPGTRLTVT.

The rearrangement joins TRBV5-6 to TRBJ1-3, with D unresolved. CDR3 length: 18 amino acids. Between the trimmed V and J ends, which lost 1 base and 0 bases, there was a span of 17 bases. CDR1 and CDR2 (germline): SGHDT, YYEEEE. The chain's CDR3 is CASSLSVAALSSGNTIYF. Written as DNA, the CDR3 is TGTGCCAGCAGCTTGAGCGTCGCGGCTCTTAGCTCTGGAAACACCATATATTTT.

The CDR3 loop is CASSSSGTGRNEQFF. DNA of the CDR3: TGTGCCAGCAGCTCGTCCGGGACAGGGAGGAATGAGCAGTTCTTC. V usage is TRBV5-4 and J usage is TRBJ2-1; 9 bases are shared with TRBD1. V lost 3 bases and J lost 7; bases outside the gene matches: 8. The CDR3 extends over 15 amino acids. Germline values: CDR1 SGHNT, CDR2 YYREEE (reference sequence).

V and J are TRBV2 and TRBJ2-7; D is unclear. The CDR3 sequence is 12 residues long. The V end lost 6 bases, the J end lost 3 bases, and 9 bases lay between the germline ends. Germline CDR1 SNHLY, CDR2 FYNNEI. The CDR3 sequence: CASRRTGYEQYF. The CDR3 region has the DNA TGTGCCAGCAGACGGACGGGCTACGAGCAGTACTTC.

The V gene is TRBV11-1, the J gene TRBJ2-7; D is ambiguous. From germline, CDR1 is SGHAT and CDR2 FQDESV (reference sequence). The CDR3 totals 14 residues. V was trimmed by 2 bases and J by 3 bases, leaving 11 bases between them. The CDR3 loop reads CASSLNGRSYEQYF. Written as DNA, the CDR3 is TGTGCCAGCAGCTTAAATGGTCGGAGCTACGAGCAGTACTTC. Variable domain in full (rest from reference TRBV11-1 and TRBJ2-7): EAEVAQSPRYKITEKSQAVAFWCDPISGHATLYWYRQILGQGPELLVQFQDESVVDDSQLPKDRFSAERLKGVDSTLKIQPAELGDSAMYLCASSLNGRSYEQYFGPGTRLTVT.

CDR3 loop: CASSLGTRYEQYF. In DNA, the CDR3 is TGTGCCAGCAGTTTAGGGACTCGGTACGAGCAGTACTTC. The chain uses TRBV27 and TRBJ2-7, with TRBD2 as a possible D gene (6 bases). Germline CDR1 and CDR2: MNHEY and SMNVEV (reference sequence). With 2 bases removed from V and 4 bases from J, the gap between germline ends came to 9 bases. The CDR3 has 13 amino acids.

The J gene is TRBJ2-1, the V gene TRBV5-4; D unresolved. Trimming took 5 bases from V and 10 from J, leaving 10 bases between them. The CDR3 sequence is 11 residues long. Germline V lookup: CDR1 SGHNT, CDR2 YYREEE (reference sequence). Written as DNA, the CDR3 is TGTGCCAGCAGGGACGGTGGGGAGCAGTTCTTC. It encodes CASRDGGEQFF.

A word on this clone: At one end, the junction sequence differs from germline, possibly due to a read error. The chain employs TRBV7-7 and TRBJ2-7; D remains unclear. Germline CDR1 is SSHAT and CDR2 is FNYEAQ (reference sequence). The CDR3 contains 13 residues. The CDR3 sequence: CASSSGPSYEQYF. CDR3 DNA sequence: TGTGCTAGCAGCTCCGGACCCTCCTACGAGCAGTACTTC.

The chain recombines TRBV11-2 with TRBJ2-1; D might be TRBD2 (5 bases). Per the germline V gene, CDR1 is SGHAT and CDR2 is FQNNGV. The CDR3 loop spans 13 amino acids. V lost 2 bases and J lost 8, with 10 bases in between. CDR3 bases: TGTGCCAGCAGCTTATGGTCCGGGGATGAGCAGTTCTTC. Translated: CASSLWSGDEQFF.

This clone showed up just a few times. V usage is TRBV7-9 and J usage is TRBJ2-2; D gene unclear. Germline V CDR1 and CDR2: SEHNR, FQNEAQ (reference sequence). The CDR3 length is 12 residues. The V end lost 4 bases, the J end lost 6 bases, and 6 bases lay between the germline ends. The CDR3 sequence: CASSSPAGELFF. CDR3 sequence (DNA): TGTGCCAGCAGCTCACCTGCCGGGGAGCTGTTTTTT.

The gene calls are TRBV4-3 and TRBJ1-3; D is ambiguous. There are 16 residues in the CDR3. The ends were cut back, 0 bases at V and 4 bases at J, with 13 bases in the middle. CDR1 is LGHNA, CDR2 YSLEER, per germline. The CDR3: CASSQDAPGSGNTIYF. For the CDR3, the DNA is TGCGCCAGCAGCCAAGATGCCCCGGGTTCCGGAAACACCATATATTTT.

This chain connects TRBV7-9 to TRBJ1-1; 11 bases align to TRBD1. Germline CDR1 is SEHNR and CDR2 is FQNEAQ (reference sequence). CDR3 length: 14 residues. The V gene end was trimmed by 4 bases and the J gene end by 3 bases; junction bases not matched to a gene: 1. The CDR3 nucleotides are TGTGCCAGCAGCTGGGGACAGGGGGACACTGAAGCTTTCTTT. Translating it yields CASSWGQGDTEAFF.